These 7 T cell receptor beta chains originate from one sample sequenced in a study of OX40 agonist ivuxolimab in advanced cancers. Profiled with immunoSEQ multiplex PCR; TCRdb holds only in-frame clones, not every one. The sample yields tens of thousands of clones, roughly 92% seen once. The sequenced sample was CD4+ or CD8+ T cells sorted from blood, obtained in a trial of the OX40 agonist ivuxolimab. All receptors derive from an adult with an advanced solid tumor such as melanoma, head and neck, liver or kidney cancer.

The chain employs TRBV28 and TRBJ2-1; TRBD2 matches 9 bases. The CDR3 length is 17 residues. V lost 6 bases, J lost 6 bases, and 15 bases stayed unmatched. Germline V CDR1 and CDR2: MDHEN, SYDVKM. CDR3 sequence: CASSPIYLAGSFNEQFF. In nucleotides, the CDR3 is TGTGCCAGCAGCCCCATTTATCTAGCGGGGAGCTTCAATGAGCAGTTCTTC.

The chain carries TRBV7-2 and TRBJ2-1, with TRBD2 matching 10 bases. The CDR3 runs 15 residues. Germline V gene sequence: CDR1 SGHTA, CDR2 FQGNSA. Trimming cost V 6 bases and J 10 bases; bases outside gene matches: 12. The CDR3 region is CASSPLPTSGWEQFF. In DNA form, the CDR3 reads TGTGCCAGCAGTCCTTTACCGACTAGCGGGTGGGAGCAGTTCTTC.

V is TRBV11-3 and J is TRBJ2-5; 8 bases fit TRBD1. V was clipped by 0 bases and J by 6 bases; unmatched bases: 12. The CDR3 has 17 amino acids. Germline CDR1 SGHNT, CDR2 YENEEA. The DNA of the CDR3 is TGTGCCAGCAGCTTAGATTGGGCGACAGGGGCGATAAAGACCCAGTACTTC. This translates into CASSLDWATGAIKTQYF.

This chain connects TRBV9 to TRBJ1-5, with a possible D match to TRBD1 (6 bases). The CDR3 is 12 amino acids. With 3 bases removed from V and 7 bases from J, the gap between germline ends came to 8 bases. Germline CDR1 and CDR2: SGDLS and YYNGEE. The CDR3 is CASSGGGQPQHF. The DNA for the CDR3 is TGTGCCAGCAGCGGAGGGGGACAGCCCCAGCATTTT. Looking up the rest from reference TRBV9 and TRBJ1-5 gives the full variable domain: DSGVTQTPKHLITATGQRVTLRCSPRSGDLSVYWYQQSLDQGLQFLIQYYNGEERAKGNILERFSAQQFPDLHSELNLSSLELGDSALYFCASSGGGQPQHFGDGTRLSIL.

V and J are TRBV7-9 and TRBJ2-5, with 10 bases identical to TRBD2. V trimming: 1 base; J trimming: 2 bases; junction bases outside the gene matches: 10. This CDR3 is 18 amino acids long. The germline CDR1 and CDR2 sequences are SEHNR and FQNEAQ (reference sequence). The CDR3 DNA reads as TGTGCCAGCAGCTTAGTAGCGGGCAGGGGACTAGCGCAAGAGACCCAGTACTTC. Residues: CASSLVAGRGLAQETQYF. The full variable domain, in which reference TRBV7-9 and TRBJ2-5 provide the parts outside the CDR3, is DTGVSQNPRHKITKRGQNVTFRCDPISEHNRLYWYRQTLGQGPEFLTYFQNEAQLEKSRLLSDRFSAERPKGSFSTLEIQRTEQGDSAMYLCASSLVAGRGLAQETQYFGPGTRLLVL.

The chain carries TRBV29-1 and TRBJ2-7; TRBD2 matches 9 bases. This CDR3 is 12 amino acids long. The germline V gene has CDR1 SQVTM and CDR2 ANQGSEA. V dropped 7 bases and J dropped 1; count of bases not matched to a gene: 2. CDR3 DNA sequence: TGCAGCGGTCTAGCGGGATCCTACGAGCAGTACTTC. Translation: CSGLAGSYEQYF.

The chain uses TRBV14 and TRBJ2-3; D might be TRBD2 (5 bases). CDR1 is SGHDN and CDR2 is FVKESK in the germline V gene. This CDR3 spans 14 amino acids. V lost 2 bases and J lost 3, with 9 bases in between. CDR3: CASSQFGETDTQYF. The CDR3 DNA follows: TGTGCCAGCAGCCAATTTGGGGAGACAGATACGCAGTATTTT. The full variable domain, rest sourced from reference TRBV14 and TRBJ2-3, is EAGVTQFPSHSVIEKGQTVTLRCDPISGHDNLYWYRRVMGKEIKFLLHFVKESKQDESGMPNNRFLAERTGGTYSTLKVQPAELEDSGVYFCASSQFGETDTQYFGPGTRLTVL.